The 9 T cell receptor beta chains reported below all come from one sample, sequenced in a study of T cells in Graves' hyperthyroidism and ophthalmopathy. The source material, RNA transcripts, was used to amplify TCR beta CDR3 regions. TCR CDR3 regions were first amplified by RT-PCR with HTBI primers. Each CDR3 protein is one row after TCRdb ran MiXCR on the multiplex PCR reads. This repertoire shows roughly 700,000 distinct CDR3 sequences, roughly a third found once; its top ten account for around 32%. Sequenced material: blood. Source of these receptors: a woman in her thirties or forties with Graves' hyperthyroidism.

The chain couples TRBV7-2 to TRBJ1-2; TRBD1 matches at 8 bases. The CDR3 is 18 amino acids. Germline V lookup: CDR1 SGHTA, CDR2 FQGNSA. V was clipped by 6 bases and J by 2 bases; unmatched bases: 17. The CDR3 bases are TGTGCCAGCAGTTACTCGCGGGATGGGACAGGCTCGAACTATGGCTACACCTTC. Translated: CASSYSRDGTGSNYGYTF.

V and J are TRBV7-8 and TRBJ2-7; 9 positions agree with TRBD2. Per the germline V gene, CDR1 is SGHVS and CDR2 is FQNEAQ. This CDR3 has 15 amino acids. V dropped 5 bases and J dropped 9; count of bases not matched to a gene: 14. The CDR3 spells CASSLSRGGAARQYF. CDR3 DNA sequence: TGTGCCAGCAGCCTATCTCGCGGGGGGGCCGCTAGGCAGTACTTC.

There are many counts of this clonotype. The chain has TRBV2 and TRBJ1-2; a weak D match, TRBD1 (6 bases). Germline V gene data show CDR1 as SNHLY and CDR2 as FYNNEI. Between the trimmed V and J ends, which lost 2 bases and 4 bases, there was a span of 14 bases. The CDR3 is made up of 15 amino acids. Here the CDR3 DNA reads TGTGCCAGCAGTGAATTGACAGGCTTATCCTATGGCTACACCTTC. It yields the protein CASSELTGLSYGYTF. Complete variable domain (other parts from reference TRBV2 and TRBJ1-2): EPEVTQTPSHQVTQMGQEVILRCVPISNHLYFYWYRQILGQKVEFLVSFYNNEISEKSEIFDDQFSVERPDGSNFTLKIRSTKLEDSAMYFCASSELTGLSYGYTFGSGTRLTVV.

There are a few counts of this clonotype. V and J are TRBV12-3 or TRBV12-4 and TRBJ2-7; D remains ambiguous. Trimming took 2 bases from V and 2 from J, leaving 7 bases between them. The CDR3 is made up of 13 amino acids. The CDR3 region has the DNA TGTGCCAGCAGTTTAACGGTTCCCTACGAGCAGTACTTC. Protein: CASSLTVPYEQYF.

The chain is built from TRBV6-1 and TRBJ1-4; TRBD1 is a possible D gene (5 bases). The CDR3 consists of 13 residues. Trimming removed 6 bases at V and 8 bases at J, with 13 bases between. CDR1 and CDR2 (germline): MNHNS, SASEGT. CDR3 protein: CASRGGSYEKLFF. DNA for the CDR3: TGTGCCAGCAGGGGGGGGTCCTACGAAAAACTGTTTTTT.

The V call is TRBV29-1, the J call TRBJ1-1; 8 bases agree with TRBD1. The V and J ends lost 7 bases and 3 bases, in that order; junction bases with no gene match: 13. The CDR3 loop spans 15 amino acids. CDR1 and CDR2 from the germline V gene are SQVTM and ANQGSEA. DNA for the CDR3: TGCAGCGCCGAGACGGGACAGGCCCGGGACACTGAAGCTTTCTTT. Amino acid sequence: CSAETGQARDTEAFF.

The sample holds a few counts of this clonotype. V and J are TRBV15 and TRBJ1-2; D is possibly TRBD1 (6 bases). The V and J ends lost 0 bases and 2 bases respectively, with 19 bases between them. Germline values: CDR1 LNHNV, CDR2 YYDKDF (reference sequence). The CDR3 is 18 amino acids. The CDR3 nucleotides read TGTGCCACCAGCAGAGATGTTGCAGGGGTGGGGCTAAACTATGGCTACACCTTC. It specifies CATSRDVAGVGLNYGYTF.

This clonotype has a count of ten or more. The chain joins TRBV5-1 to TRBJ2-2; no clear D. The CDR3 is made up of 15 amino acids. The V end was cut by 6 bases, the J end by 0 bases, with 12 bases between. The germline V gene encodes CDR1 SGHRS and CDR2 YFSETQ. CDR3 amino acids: CASKETLTNTGELFF. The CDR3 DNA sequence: TGCGCCAGCAAAGAGACTCTTACGAACACCGGGGAGCTGTTTTTT. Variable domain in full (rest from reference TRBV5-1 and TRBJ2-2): KAGVTQTPRYLIKTRGQQVTLSCSPISGHRSVSWYQQTPGQGLQFLFEYFSETQRNKGNFPGRFSGRQFSNSRSEMNVSTLELGDSALYLCASKETLTNTGELFFGEGSRLTVL.

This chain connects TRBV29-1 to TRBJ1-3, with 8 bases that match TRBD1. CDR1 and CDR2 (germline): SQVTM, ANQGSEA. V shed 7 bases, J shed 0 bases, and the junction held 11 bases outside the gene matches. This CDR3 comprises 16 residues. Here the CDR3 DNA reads TGCAGCGCCGGACATGGCGGGACAGGCTCTGGAAACACCATATATTTT. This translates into CSAGHGGTGSGNTIYF.